This T cell receptor (beta chain) derives from a study of blood T cell repertoires in COVID-19. This CDR3 region has 13 residues. V trimming: 2 bases; J trimming: 10 bases; junction bases outside the gene matches: 7. Germline CDR1 and CDR2: GTSNPN and SVGIG (reference sequence). Original processing methods: Amplifying reference gene primers gave estimates of nucleated cell counts. The data were produced by immunoSEQ multiplex PCR, yet TCRdb's version contains in-frame clones alone and is incomplete. D and trimming were read from the DNA, whereas the V and J calls and clone size are those reported in that table. The table includes about 130,000 clones, around three quarters detected once.

This receptor was obtained from a man aged 35 to 55 with active or convalescent COVID-19. The chain joins TRBV30 to TRBJ1-1; TRBD1 agrees at 10 bases. The sample was peripheral blood. The DNA of the CDR3 is TGTGCCTGGAGTCTTCGACAGGGGGCTGCAGCTTTCTTT. Protein product: CAWSLRQGAAAFF.